These 4 T cell receptor beta chains were all obtained from the same sample, sequenced in a study of blood T cells in healthy people across ages. Together with a sample-barcoded 5' primer, a J-beta primer mix was included in a second PCR lasting about 6 to 11 cycles. MiXCR was run by TCRdb on the 5' RACE reads, yielding one entry per CDR3 protein. The repertoire holds about 1,400,000 distinct CDR3 sequences, with roughly 60% as singletons. The specimen was blood. Source of these receptors: a man younger than 35 in good health.

V and J are TRBV4-2 and TRBJ2-3, with TRBD2 identical over 10 bases. The trim removed 4 bases at V and 0 bases at J, leaving 4 bases unmatched. Germline V gene sequence: CDR1 LGHNA, CDR2 YNFKEQ. This CDR3 spans 16 amino acids. CDR3 region: CASSLGTSASTDTQYF. As DNA, the CDR3 is TGTGCCAGCAGCCTTGGGACTAGCGCCAGCACAGATACGCAGTATTTT.

The V and J genes are TRBV28 and TRBJ2-1; TRBD1 aligns across 9 bases. CDR3 length: 15 amino acids. V was pared by 5 bases and J by 4 bases, with 6 bases of the junction left unmatched. Germline V gene sequence: CDR1 MDHEN, CDR2 SYDVKM. CDR3 loop: CASSRDREGYNEQFF. The CDR3 bases are TGTGCCAGCAGTCGGGACAGGGAGGGGTACAATGAGCAGTTCTTC.

The chain links TRBV20-1 to TRBJ1-2; D remains unclear. Germline V gene lookup returns CDR1 DFQATT and CDR2 SNEGSKA (reference sequence). The CDR3 is made up of 12 amino acids. The V and J ends lost 1 base and 7 bases respectively, with 10 bases between them. The CDR3: CSARGLGGGYTF. CDR3 bases: TGCAGTGCTAGAGGGTTAGGCGGTGGCTACACCTTC.

The chain carries TRBV20-1 and TRBJ1-1; D is unresolved. The CDR3 totals 11 residues. The germline V and J ends were trimmed by 3 bases and 9 bases, with 11 bases remaining between them. CDR1 is DFQATT, CDR2 SNEGSKA, per germline (reference sequence). CDR3: CSASSRDQAFF. In DNA form, the CDR3 reads TGCAGTGCTAGCAGTAGGGATCAAGCTTTCTTT.